This T cell receptor beta chain was identified in a study of neurological immune-mediated disorders. This clonotype showed up many times. This CDR3 spans 11 amino acids. Trimming stripped 7 bases from V and 4 bases from J, with 10 bases between. Germline CDR1 is SQVTM and CDR2 is ANQGSEA. TCRdb re-analysed the 5' RACE reads in MiXCR, keeping a single row per CDR3 protein. The table includes about 50,000 distinct CDR3 sequences, approximately 15% detected once. Sequences were obtained from PBMCs. The TCR sequence derives from a man in his 60s in good health. This chain uses TRBV29-1 with TRBJ2-5; either TRBD1 or TRBD2 may supply D (5 bases each). The CDR3 DNA reads as TGCAGCGGAGCCGGGGCAGAGACCCAGTACTTC. This encodes CSGAGAETQYF. Drawing the rest from reference TRBV29-1 and TRBJ2-5, the complete variable domain is SAVISQKPSRDICQRGTSLTIQCQVDSQVTMMFWYRQQPGQSLTLIATANQGSEATYESGFVIDKFPISRPNLTFSTLTVSNMSPEDSSIYLCSGAGAETQYFGPGTRLLVL.